These T cell receptor beta chains were read from a single sample in a study of T cell repertoires in cytomegalovirus infection. MiXCR was run by TCRdb on the reads, yielding one entry per CDR3 protein. Of about 740,000 distinct CDR3 sequences listed, roughly 33% are singletons. Which antigens these TCRs recognize remains unknown. The source was cultured PBMCs, collected from culture after CMV antigen stimulation. These receptors were taken from a human donor in good health (CMV status not recorded). Some clones in this sample may be carry-over from other donors' samples. CDR3s include the opening cysteine and the closing phenylalanine or tryptophan. A D gene is named only where the DNA matches it firmly. Not all rows give a size; the values are once, few, many and, for expanded clones, a class.

TRBJ1-6 | many | NA | TRBV7-2 | 13 | TGTGCCAGCAGCTTAGGTCCCAATTCACCCCTCCACTTT | CASSLGPNSPLHF
TRBJ1-6 | NA | TRBD1 | TRBV7-8 | 15 | TGTGTCAGCAGAGATGACAGGGGGGTTAATTCACCCCTCCACTTT | CVSRDDRGVNSPLHF
TRBJ2-7 | NA | NA | TRBV5-4 | 14 | TGTGCCAGCAGCGGCAGGACTGGGGATTACGAGCAGTACTTC | CASSGRTGDYEQYF
TRBJ2-1 | few | NA | TRBV6-5 | 14 | TGTGCCAGCAGTTACGACATCGGCTACAATGAGCAGTTCTTC | CASSYDIGYNEQFF
TRBJ1-5 | NA | NA | TRBV18 | 14 | TGTGCCAGCTCACCACCGGGGAAAAATCAGCCCCAGCATTTT | CASSPPGKNQPQHF
TRBJ2-3 | NA | NA | TRBV7-6 | 12 | TGTGCCAGCAGCTTTGATTCGAGAACGCAGTATTTT | CASSFDSRTQYF
TRBJ2-7 | NA | NA | TRBV23-1 | 13 | TGCGCCAGCAGCCCCCTGGTGCACTACGAGCAGTACTTC | CASSPLVHYEQYF
TRBJ2-2 | NA | NA | TRBV2 | 18 | TGTGCCAGCAGAGGTCCCCCTGGTATACGACTGAACACCGGGGAGCTGTTTTTT | CASRGPPGIRLNTGELFF
TRBJ1-2 | many | NA | TRBV7-2 | 13 | TGTGCCAGCAGCTTTAGACCGAGCTATGGCTACACCTTC | CASSFRPSYGYTF
TRBJ2-2 | NA | NA | TRBV19 | 12 | TGTGCCAGTAGTGGACACACCGGGGAGCTGTTTTTT | CASSGHTGELFF
TRBJ2-5 | NA | NA | TRBV7-9 | 14 | TGTGCCAGCAGCCCCGGGGTGTACCAAGAGACCCAGTACTTC | CASSPGVYQETQYF
TRBJ1-2 | few | NA | TRBV7-2 | 13 | TGTGCCAGCAGGGAGCCGGTCCTCTATGGCTACACCTTC | CASREPVLYGYTF
TRBJ1-5 | many | NA | TRBV7-2 | 15 | TGTGCCAGCAGCTTAGGGGTCCGAGAGGGGCAGCCCCAGCATTTT | CASSLGVREGQPQHF
TRBJ2-4 | few | TRBD1 | TRBV7-8 | 16 | TGTGCCAGCAGTCGCGACAGGGTTTTTTCCAAAAACATTCAGTACTTC | CASSRDRVFSKNIQYF
TRBJ1-3 | NA | NA | TRBV20-1 | 15 | TGCAGTGTACAGGGCCCCTACCTCTCTGGCAACACCATATATTTT | CSVQGPYLSGNTIYF
TRBJ2-5 | few | NA | TRBV6-1 | 13 | TGTGCCAGCGGAAATGGCACAGCGGCGACCCAGTACTTC | CASGNGTAATQYF
TRBJ2-1 | NA | TRBD2 | TRBV4-3 | 15 | TGCGCCAGCAGTCTTAGCGGGAGAGGTGACAATGAGCAGTTCTTC | CASSLSGRGDNEQFF
TRBJ2-1 | NA | TRBD1 | TRBV12-3/TRBV12-4 | 13 | TGTGCCAGTGGGACAGTCCGGAGCAATGAGCAGTTCTTC | CASGTVRSNEQFF
TRBJ1-5 | NA | NA | TRBV4-1 | 13 | TGCGCCAGCGGGTCCGAGGGCAATCAGCCCCAGCATTTT | CASGSEGNQPQHF
TRBJ1-6 | NA | NA | TRBV6-5 | 17 | TGTGCCAGCAGTCACCGACAGCCGAGCTCCTATAATTCACCCCTCCACTTT | CASSHRQPSSYNSPLHF
TRBJ1-1 | few | NA | TRBV12-5 | 13 | TGTGCTAGTGGTTCGGGTTCTGGGACTGAAGCTTTCTTT | CASGSGSGTEAFF
TRBJ2-1 | few | TRBD1 | TRBV11-2 | 13 | TGTGCCAGCAGCCAATCGGACAGGAATGAGCAGTTCTTC | CASSQSDRNEQFF
TRBJ1-1 | NA | TRBD1 | TRBV28 | 15 | TGTGCCAGCAGTTCAACAGGCCCAGGGGGCACTGAAGCTTTCTTT | CASSSTGPGGTEAFF
TRBJ2-3 | NA | NA | TRBV20-1 | 16 | TGCAGTGCCGCCACAGGGACTACCCTAAACACAGATACGCAGTATTTT | CSAATGTTLNTDTQYF
TRBJ2-3 | NA | NA | TRBV20-1 | 15 | TGCAGTGCTAGAGACCACAGGGCTAGCACAGATACGCAGTATTTT | CSARDHRASTDTQYF
TRBJ1-1 | NA | NA | TRBV20-1 | 15 | TGCAGTGCCAGGCCCCCAGGGTTAGGGAAGACTGAAGCTTTCTTT | CSARPPGLGKTEAFF
TRBJ1-6 | NA | NA | TRBV20-1 | 16 | TGCAGTGCTAGAGGCGCAGGGAGCTCCTATAATTCACCCCTCCACTTT | CSARGAGSSYNSPLHF
TRBJ1-1 | many | TRBD1 | TRBV7-2 | 14 | TGTGCCAGCAGCTTAGTTCCAGGGGGCACTGAAGCTTTCTTT | CASSLVPGGTEAFF
TRBJ1-1 | NA | NA | TRBV2 | 13 | TGTGCCGTTTCGATTGGGTTGAACACTGAAGCTTTCTTT | CAVSIGLNTEAFF
TRBJ2-1 | NA | NA | TRBV28 | 11 | TGTGCCAGCACTGCTTACAATGAGCAGTTCTTC | CASTAYNEQFF
TRBJ2-1 | NA | NA | TRBV19 | 16 | TGTGCCAGGGATCATACGGGGCCACTCTCCTACAATGAGCAGTTCTTC | CARDHTGPLSYNEQFF
TRBJ2-1 | few | TRBD2 | TRBV19 | 14 | TGTGCCAGTAGTATGCGGCAGGGAGGGAATGAGCAGTTCTTC | CASSMRQGGNEQFF
TRBJ2-2 | NA | TRBD1 | TRBV19 | 16 | TGTGCCACCGTCGGATACACAGGGGCCTACACCGGGGAGCTGTTTTTT | CATVGYTGAYTGELFF
TRBJ1-3 | few | NA | TRBV4-1 | 14 | TGCGCCAGCAGCCAATTTCGACTAAGAAACACCATATATTTT | CASSQFRLRNTIYF
TRBJ2-7 | NA | NA | TRBV20-1 | 13 | TGCAGTGTCCTCGACCGAAGCTCCTACGAGCAGTACTTC | CSVLDRSSYEQYF
TRBJ2-7 | NA | NA | TRBV20-1 | 13 | TGCAGTGCTTCCACAGGGGGGGCGTACGAGCAGTACTTC | CSASTGGAYEQYF
TRBJ2-7 | NA | NA | TRBV20-1 | 13 | TGCAGTGCTTACGGATCACCCGAAGACGAGCAGTACTTC | CSAYGSPEDEQYF
TRBJ1-1 | few | TRBD1 | TRBV7-2 | 14 | TGTGCCAGCAGCTTTGACAGGGGTACAGGGGAAGCTTTCTTT | CASSFDRGTGEAFF
TRBJ2-5 | once | NA | TRBV12-3/TRBV12-4 | 13 | TGTGCCAGCAAGGGAGAGTACCAAGAGACCCAGTACTTC | CASKGEYQETQYF
TRBJ2-1 | NA | TRBD1 | TRBV18 | 16 | TGTGCCAGCTCCCAAGACAGGGTAGCCCCCTACAATGAGCAGTTCTTC | CASSQDRVAPYNEQFF
TRBJ2-1 | few | NA | TRBV12-3/TRBV12-4 | 13 | TGTGCCAGCAGTACTGACAGGTACAATGAGCAGTTCTTC | CASSTDRYNEQFF
TRBJ2-7 | NA | NA | TRBV15 | 13 | TGTGCCACCAGCAGAGATCCGTCGGACGAGCAGTACTTC | CATSRDPSDEQYF
TRBJ1-2 | NA | NA | TRBV19 | 14 | TGTGCCAGTAGTGAACAGGGTTTCGGCTATGGCTACACCTTC | CASSEQGFGYGYTF
TRBJ2-1 | NA | TRBD2 | TRBV6-2/TRBV6-3 | 16 | TGTGCCAGCAGTTCTCTTAGCGGGAGGGGGTACAATGAGCAGTTCTTC | CASSSLSGRGYNEQFF
TRBJ2-3 | NA | NA | TRBV6-2/TRBV6-3 | 15 | TGTGCCAGCAGTTACGAAAGGAGGGCCACAGATACGCAGTATTTT | CASSYERRATDTQYF
TRBJ2-1 | many | NA | TRBV7-2 | 15 | TGTGCCAGCAGCTCAGGGACCTGGTTCATCAATGAGCAGTTCTTC | CASSSGTWFINEQFF
TRBJ2-2 | NA | TRBD2 | TRBV6-4 | 14 | TGTGCCAGCAGCCCTAGCGGGGGAGTCGGGGAGCTGTTTTTT | CASSPSGGVGELFF
TRBJ1-4 | NA | NA | TRBV2 | 15 | TGTGCCAGCAGTGAAGAGGCTCAACCTAATGAAAAACTGTTTTTT | CASSEEAQPNEKLFF
TRBJ1-2 | NA | NA | TRBV6-1 | 13 | TGTGCCAGCAGTCGTGGCCTCGCTGAGGGCTACACCTTC | CASSRGLAEGYTF
TRBJ2-5 | many | TRBD2 | TRBV7-2 | 14 | TGTGCCAGCAGCTTTAGCGGGACGGGAGAGACCCAGTACTTC | CASSFSGTGETQYF